Listed below are T cell receptor beta chains from one sample, sequenced in a study of cytomegalovirus exposure and HLA in healthy donors. Profiling relied on immunoSEQ multiplex PCR, and the TCRdb table lists in-frame clones only, not all of them. The data show some 76,000 clones, with around 86% seen just once and 1.5% to 2% held by the top ten. Source material: PBMCs. These receptors all stem from a woman under 40 in good health and CMV-seronegative. The CDR3 runs from the conserved cysteine through the conserved F or W. A D gene is named only where the DNA matches it firmly. Rows give clone size only sometimes, using once, few, many, or a class for an expanded clone.

len,v_gene,d_gene,abundance,j_gene,CDR3aa,CDR3nt
14,TRBV7-9,.,.,TRBJ2-7,CASSPGQTGYEQYF,TGTGCCAGCAGTCCCGGACAGACCGGCTACGAGCAGTACTTC
18,TRBV18,TRBD2,.,TRBJ2-1,CASSPLAGGPSFYNEQFF,TGTGCCAGCTCACCACTAGCGGGAGGGCCTTCATTCTACAATGAGCAGTTCTTC
17,TRBV4-1,TRBD2,.,TRBJ2-5,CASSRVMGGGTQETQYF,TGCGCCAGCAGCCGAGTCATGGGCGGGGGGACCCAAGAGACCCAGTACTTC
15,TRBV18,TRBD1,.,TRBJ2-1,CASSPPGQLYNEQFF,TGTGCCAGCTCGCCTCCGGGACAGCTCTACAATGAGCAGTTCTTC
16,TRBV11-2,TRBD1,.,TRBJ1-5,CASSPLTGGAGQPQHF,TGTGCCAGCAGCCCATTGACAGGGGGCGCAGGACAGCCCCAGCATTTT
14,TRBV19,.,.,TRBJ2-5,CASSIGREKETQYF,TGTGCCAGTAGTATAGGTCGGGAAAAAGAGACCCAGTACTTC
14,TRBV29-1,.,.,TRBJ2-2,CSVEFPRGTGELFF,TGCAGCGTTGAATTTCCCCGAGGTACCGGGGAGCTGTTTTTT
14,TRBV9,.,.,TRBJ1-2,CASSVDPLYYGYTF,TGTGCCAGCAGCGTAGACCCACTCTACTATGGCTACACCTTC
18,TRBV15,.,.,TRBJ2-6,CATSRARGLSSGANVLTF,TGTGCCACCAGCAGAGCCCGGGGGTTAAGCTCTGGGGCCAACGTCCTGACTTTC
13,TRBV2,.,.,TRBJ1-2,CASSDRVGYGYTF,TGTGCCAGCAGTGACAGGGTGGGATATGGCTACACCTTC
14,TRBV11-2,TRBD1,.,TRBJ2-5,CASSRDRNGETQYF,TGTGCCAGCAGCAGGGACAGGAACGGCGAGACCCAGTACTTC
17,TRBV5-1,TRBD1,.,TRBJ1-1,CASSSNPQGGAYTEAFF,TGCGCCAGCAGCTCGAACCCACAGGGGGGGGCGTACACTGAAGCTTTCTTT
15,TRBV30,.,few,TRBJ1-3,CAWSLGDSSGNTIYF,TGTGCCTGGAGTTTAGGGGATTCGTCTGGAAACACCATATATTTT
12,TRBV6-6,.,.,TRBJ2-2,CASRGLTGELFF,TGTGCCAGCAGAGGACTCACCGGGGAGCTGTTTTTT
17,TRBV28,TRBD1,.,TRBJ1-5,CASSLRQGVGGNQPQHF,TGTGCCAGCAGTTTACGACAGGGAGTTGGTGGCAATCAGCCCCAGCATTTT
15,TRBV11-1,.,once,TRBJ1-2,CASSGPGGAGYGYTF,TGTGCCAGCAGCGGCCCGGGAGGGGCAGGCTATGGCTACACCTTC
14,TRBV9,.,.,TRBJ1-1,CASSVDWGGTEAFF,TGTGCCAGCAGCGTAGATTGGGGGGGGACTGAAGCTTTCTTT
16,TRBV4-3,.,.,TRBJ1-2,CASSQDRNIRDYGYTF,TGCGCCAGCAGCCAAGATAGAAACATCCGGGACTATGGCTACACCTTC
15,TRBV6-5,TRBD2,once,TRBJ2-5,CASSYLAGVRETQYF,TGTGCCAGCAGTTACCTAGCGGGAGTAAGAGAGACCCAGTACTTC
15,TRBV2,TRBD1,.,TRBJ1-2,CASSYDRGLNYGYTF,TGTGCCAGCAGCTATGACAGGGGCCTTAACTATGGCTACACCTTC
17,TRBV10-3,TRBD2,.,TRBJ2-3,CAIGGTSGSSSTDTQYF,TGTGCCATCGGGGGGACTAGCGGGAGTTCTAGCACAGATACGCAGTATTTT
15,TRBV11-3,TRBD1,.,TRBJ1-4,CASSPRTGVGEKLFF,TGTGCCAGCAGCCCACGGACAGGGGTTGGTGAAAAACTGTTTTTT
14,TRBV2,TRBD1,.,TRBJ2-7,CASIWDRGTYEQYF,TGTGCCAGCATTTGGGACAGGGGCACCTACGAGCAGTACTTC
18,TRBV5-4,TRBD2,.,TRBJ2-3,CASSAGTSGIVLSDTQYF,TGTGCCAGCAGCGCCGGGACTAGCGGGATCGTGTTGTCAGATACGCAGTATTTT
16,TRBV15,TRBD2,few,TRBJ2-5,CATSSNYGGGAETQYF,TGTGCCACCAGCTCAAATTACGGGGGGGGAGCGGAGACCCAGTACTTC
15,TRBV7-6,TRBD2,.,TRBJ2-1,CASSLGLAVNNEQFF,TGTGCCAGCAGCCTAGGACTAGCGGTAAACAATGAGCAGTTCTTC
17,TRBV7-9,.,once,TRBJ2-3,CASSLARGSEGTDTQYF,TGTGCCAGCAGCTTAGCTAGGGGGAGTGAGGGCACAGATACGCAGTATTTT
15,TRBV5-4,TRBD1,.,TRBJ1-1,CASSVPGTVNTEAFF,TGTGCCAGCAGCGTCCCCGGGACAGTGAACACTGAAGCTTTCTTT
16,TRBV5-6,.,.,TRBJ1-3,CASSLGHRGSGNTIYF,TGTGCCAGCAGCTTGGGCCACCGGGGCTCTGGAAACACCATATATTTT
13,TRBV27,.,.,TRBJ2-3,CASSLNGIDTQYF,TGTGCCAGCAGTTTAAACGGGATCGATACGCAGTATTTT
16,TRBV28,.,once,TRBJ2-1,CASSPGTSEAYNEQFF,TGTGCCAGCAGTCCCGGGACATCCGAGGCGTACAATGAGCAGTTCTTC
15,TRBV11-2,.,.,TRBJ2-7,CASSLLHTETYEQYF,TGTGCCAGCAGCTTATTACATACCGAAACCTACGAGCAGTACTTC
14,TRBV6-1,TRBD1,.,TRBJ2-4,CASSPGQAKNIQYF,TGTGCCAGCAGTCCGGGACAGGCTAAAAACATTCAGTACTTC
19,TRBV10-2,TRBD1,.,TRBJ1-3,CASSESAGTGHERGNTIYF,TGCGCCAGCAGTGAGTCGGCCGGGACAGGCCACGAACGGGGAAACACCATATATTTT
14,TRBV6-6,TRBD1,.,TRBJ2-7,CASSPGQGSHEQYF,TGTGCCAGCAGCCCGGGACAGGGTTCCCACGAGCAGTACTTC
15,TRBV11-2,.,.,TRBJ2-2,CASSFRGESTGELFF,TGTGCCAGCAGCTTTCGGGGAGAGAGCACCGGGGAGCTGTTTTTT
13,TRBV5-1,.,.,TRBJ2-7,CASSLLDTRQQYF,TGCGCCAGCAGCTTGTTGGACACCCGCCAGCAGTACTTC
16,TRBV28,TRBD1,.,TRBJ2-6,CASSTGDSSGANVLTF,TGTGCCAGCAGTACAGGGGATAGCTCTGGGGCCAACGTCCTGACTTTC
14,TRBV7-9,.,.,TRBJ2-3,CASSFTTSTDTQYF,TGTGCCAGCAGTTTTACTACTAGCACAGATACGCAGTATTTT